This T cell receptor (beta chain) is from a study of T-cell memory formation after mild COVID-19. Study overall: For the most part, TCR clusters were specific to one donor. The study's findings and limits: Clones contracting day 15 to 85 were balanced CD4/CD8; later expanders leaned CD4+. CD4+ contracting clones were found mainly in CM and EM, and CD8+ ones in EMRA.

MiXCR, applied by TCRdb to the 5' RACE reads, yields one record per CDR3 protein. This sample has roughly 80,000 distinct CDR3 sequences; approximately 23% occur once, and the top ten carry approximately 45%. Notes on this clonotype: Its antigen is not identified.

The CDR3 consists of 13 residues. The V and J ends lost 1 base and 4 bases respectively, with 7 bases between them. Germline V gene data show CDR1 as SEHNR and CDR2 as FQNEAQ (reference sequence). The receptor's source is a man between 18 and 29 years old who had mild COVID-19 (a few samples of this study predate the infection). Cell type and time point are not known. The sequencing sample was made of PBMCs or a T cell subset sorted from them (not recorded which). This chain connects TRBV7-9 to TRBJ1-1; a weak D match, TRBD1 (5 bases). In DNA form, the CDR3 reads TGTGCCAGCAGCTTAGGGGGCCGCACTGAAGCTTTCTTT. Its translation: CASSLGGRTEAFF.